The 2 T cell receptor beta chains reported below all come from one sample, sequenced in a study of post-analysis software for immune sequencing data. Unique molecular identifiers were present in the TCR beta cDNA libraries. Via MiXCR, TCRdb re-called the PCR reads, giving one row per CDR3 protein. The table includes roughly 650,000 distinct CDR3 sequences, 59% detected once. The antigens of these receptors remain unknown. Study-level points and caveats: Included in a set of about five TRBV segments more frequent in patients than controls were TRBV5-6, TRBV5-1 and TRBV20-1.

The sample comprised blood. Receptor source: a girl aged 2-9 years with multiple sclerosis.

Ten or more counts support this clonotype. The rearrangement uses TRBV4-3 and TRBJ2-1, with TRBD1 identical over 10 bases. CDR1 is LGHNA, CDR2 YSLEER, per germline. The CDR3 runs 17 residues. V dropped 1 base and J dropped 8; count of bases not matched to a gene: 11. CDR3 sequence (DNA): TGCGCCAGCAGCCAAGGAGCACCGGGACAGGGGATCCATGAGCAGTTCTTC. It codes for CASSQGAPGQGIHEQFF.

The V call is TRBV7-9, the J call TRBJ1-2, with D tentatively TRBD1 (6 bases). V was pared by 6 bases and J by 5 bases, with 19 bases between. CDR1 and CDR2 from the germline V gene are SEHNR and FQNEAQ (reference sequence). The CDR3 is made up of 15 amino acids. The CDR3 DNA is TGTGCCAGCAGTTTTACAGCGACGGGGGCTTATGGCTACACCTTC. It encodes CASSFTATGAYGYTF.